The T cell receptor beta chain described here comes from a study of cytomegalovirus exposure and HLA in healthy donors. PCR involved 60 Vbeta and 13 Jbeta primers. The repertoire was sequenced with immunoSEQ multiplex PCR; TCRdb's copy has only in-frame clones and lacks some. The table includes some 98,000 clones, around four fifths detected once. The CDR3 contains 21 residues. Germline CDR1 and CDR2: LGHNA and YNFKEQ. Trimming at V came to 0 bases and at J to 0 bases, leaving 18 bases not matched to a gene. V gene TRBV4-2 combines with J gene TRBJ2-5, with 8 bases matching TRBD2. This TCR came from a female donor in good health and CMV-seropositive. Material for sequencing was PBMCs. The CDR3 region is CASSQDPGQIRTSSYQETQYF. CDR3 DNA: TGTGCCAGCAGCCAAGATCCCGGGCAGATCAGGACTAGCTCGTACCAAGAGACCCAGTACTTC.